This T cell receptor beta chain stems from a study of graft-versus-host responses after intestinal transplantation. In the study overall: Those transplanted obtained multivisceral, liver-intestinal, or isolated intestinal grafts. After anti-thymocyte globulin induction, recipients took tacrolimus and steroids for 3 to 4 years.

This CDR3 has 12 amino acids. CDR1 and CDR2 (germline): SGHTS, YDEGEE. Trimming removed 3 bases at V and 6 bases at J, with 10 bases between. Study results and limitations: Detected in recipient marrow were GvH clones, some of which were first observed in ileum or blood. HvG clone declines early post-transplant were associated with peak circulating GvH levels.

Assay: immunoSEQ multiplex PCR; the TCRdb copy retains only in-frame clones and omits some. The table has about 12,000 clones, around 85% seen once. This clone occurred a few times. What it binds is not known. The source was PBMCs, collected around 320 days after intestinal transplant. The chain is built from TRBV5-8 and TRBJ2-7; D remains ambiguous. The receptor was isolated from a human patient who received an intestinal transplant, so some T cells may come from the graft donor. The CDR3 spells CASSSLGSEQYF. For the CDR3, the DNA is TGTGCCAGCAGCTCCCTTGGTAGCGAGCAGTACTTC. Full variable domain (rest looked up from reference TRBV5-8 and TRBJ2-7): EAGVTQSPTHLIKTRGQQATLRCSPISGHTSVYWYQQALGLGLQFLLWYDEGEERNRGNFPPRFSGRQFPNYSSELNVNALELEDSALYLCASSSLGSEQYFGPGTRLTVT.